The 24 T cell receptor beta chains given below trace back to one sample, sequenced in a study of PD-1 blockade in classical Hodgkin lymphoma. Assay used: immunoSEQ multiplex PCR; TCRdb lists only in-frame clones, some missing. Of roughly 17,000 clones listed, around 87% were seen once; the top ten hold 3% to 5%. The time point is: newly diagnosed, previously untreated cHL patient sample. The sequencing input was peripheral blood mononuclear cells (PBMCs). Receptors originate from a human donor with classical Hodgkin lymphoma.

CDR3 sequence: CASSLPPQGAGELFF. CDR3 bases: TGCGCCAGCAGCTTGCCCCCTCAGGGGGCCGGGGAGCTGTTTTTT. The rearrangement uses TRBV5-1 and TRBJ2-2; 7 nucleotides line up with TRBD1. The CDR3 is 15 amino acids. The V gene end was trimmed by 1 base and the J gene end by 6 bases; junction bases not matched to a gene: 6. CDR1 is SGHRS, CDR2 YFSETQ, per germline.

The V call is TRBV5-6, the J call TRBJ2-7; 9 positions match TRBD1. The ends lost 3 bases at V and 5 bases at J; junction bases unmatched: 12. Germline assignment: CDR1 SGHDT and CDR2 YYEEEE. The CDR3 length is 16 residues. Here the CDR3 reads CASSYRRGTGTHEQYF. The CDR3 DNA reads TGTGCCAGCAGCTACCGAAGGGGGACAGGGACGCACGAGCAGTACTTC.

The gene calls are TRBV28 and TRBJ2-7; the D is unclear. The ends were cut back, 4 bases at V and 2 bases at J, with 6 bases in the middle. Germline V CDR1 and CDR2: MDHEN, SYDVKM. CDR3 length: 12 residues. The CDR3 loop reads CASSSPAYEQYF. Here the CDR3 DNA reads TGTGCCAGCAGTTCCCCGGCCTACGAGCAGTACTTC.

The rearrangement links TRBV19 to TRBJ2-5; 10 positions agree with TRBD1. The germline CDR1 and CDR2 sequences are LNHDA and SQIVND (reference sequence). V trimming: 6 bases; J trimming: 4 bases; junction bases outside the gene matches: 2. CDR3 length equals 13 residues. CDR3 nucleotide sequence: TGTGCCAGTAGACGGACAGGGGGAGAGACCCAGTACTTC. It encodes CASRRTGGETQYF.

The DNA for the CDR3 is TGTGCCAGCAGCTGGGACAGGGAGTTATTTGGAGGCTACACCTTC. Its protein product is CASSWDRELFGGYTF. The chain carries TRBV5-7 and TRBJ1-2; 9 nucleotides agree with TRBD1. TRBV5-7 is identified as an open reading frame with a role that is uncertain. The V and J ends lost 3 bases and 8 bases, in that order; junction bases with no gene match: 11. The CDR3 sequence is 15 residues long.

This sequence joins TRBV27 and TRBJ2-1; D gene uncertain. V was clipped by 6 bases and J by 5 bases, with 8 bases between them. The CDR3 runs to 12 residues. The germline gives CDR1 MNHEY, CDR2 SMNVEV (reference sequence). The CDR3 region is CASRQPNNEQFF. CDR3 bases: TGTGCCAGCAGGCAACCCAACAATGAGCAGTTCTTC.

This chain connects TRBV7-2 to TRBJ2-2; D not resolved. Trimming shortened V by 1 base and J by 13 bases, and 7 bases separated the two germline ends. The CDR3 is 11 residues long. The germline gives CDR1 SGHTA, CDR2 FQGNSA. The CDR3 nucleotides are TGTGCCAGCAGCTTAGAAAGTATGCTGTTTTTT. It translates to CASSLESMLFF.

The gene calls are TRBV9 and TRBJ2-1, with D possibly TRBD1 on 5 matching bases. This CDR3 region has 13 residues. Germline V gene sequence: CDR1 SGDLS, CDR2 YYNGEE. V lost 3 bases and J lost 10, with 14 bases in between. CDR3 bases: TGTGCCAGCAGCGCCCAGGGCGTAGGCGAGCAGTTCTTC. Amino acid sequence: CASSAQGVGEQFF.

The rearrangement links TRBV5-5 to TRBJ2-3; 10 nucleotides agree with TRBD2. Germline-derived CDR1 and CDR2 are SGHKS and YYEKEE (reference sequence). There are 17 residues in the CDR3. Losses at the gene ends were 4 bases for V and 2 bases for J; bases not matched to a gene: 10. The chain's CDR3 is CASSPRRTSGFTDTQYF. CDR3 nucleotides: TGTGCCAGCAGCCCCCGACGGACTAGCGGATTCACAGATACGCAGTATTTT.

This chain's CDR3 is CASSVAGGSTDTQYF. CDR3 DNA sequence: TGTGCCAGCAGCGTAGCGGGAGGGAGCACAGATACGCAGTATTTT. This chain joins TRBV9 and TRBJ2-3, with TRBD2 matching over 8 bases. The CDR3 totals 15 residues. The junction had 0 bases not matched to a gene; V was cut back by 0 bases and J by 0 bases. Germline V gene data show CDR1 as SGDLS and CDR2 as YYNGEE.

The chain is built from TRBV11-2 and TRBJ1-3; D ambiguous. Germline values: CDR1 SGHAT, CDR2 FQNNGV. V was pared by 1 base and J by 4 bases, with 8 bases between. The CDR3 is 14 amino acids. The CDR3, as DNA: TGTGCCAGCAGCTTAGTGGCAGGAGGAAACACCATATATTTT. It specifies CASSLVAGGNTIYF. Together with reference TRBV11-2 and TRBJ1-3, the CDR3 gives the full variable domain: EAGVAQSPRYKIIEKRQSVAFWCNPISGHATLYWYQQILGQGPKLLIQFQNNGVVDDSQLPKDRFSAERLKGVDSTLKIQPAKLEDSAVYLCASSLVAGGNTIYFGEGSWLTVV.

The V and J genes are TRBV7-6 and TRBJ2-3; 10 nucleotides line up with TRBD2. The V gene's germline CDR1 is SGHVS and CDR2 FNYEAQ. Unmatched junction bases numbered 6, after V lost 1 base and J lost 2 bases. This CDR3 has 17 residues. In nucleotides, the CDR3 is TGTGCCAGCAGCTTAGTAGCTAGCGGGGGTTACACAGATACGCAGTATTTT. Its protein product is CASSLVASGGYTDTQYF.

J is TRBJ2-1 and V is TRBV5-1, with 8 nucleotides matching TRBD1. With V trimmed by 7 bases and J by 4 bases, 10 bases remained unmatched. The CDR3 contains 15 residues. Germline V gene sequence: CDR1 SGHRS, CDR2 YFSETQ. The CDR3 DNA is TGCGCCAGCTACCCCGGGACAGGCCCTTACAATGAGCAGTTCTTC. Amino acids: CASYPGTGPYNEQFF. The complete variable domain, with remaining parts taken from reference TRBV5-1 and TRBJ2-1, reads KAGVTQTPRYLIKTRGQQVTLSCSPISGHRSVSWYQQTPGQGLQFLFEYFSETQRNKGNFPGRFSGRQFSNSRSEMNVSTLELGDSALYLCASYPGTGPYNEQFFGPGTRLTVL.

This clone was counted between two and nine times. The CDR3 region is CASTNGLDTYNEQFF. The CDR3 DNA follows: TGTGCCAGCACTAATGGGCTAGATACATACAATGAGCAGTTCTTC. The chain recombines TRBV28 with TRBJ2-1; no firm D call. CDR3 size: 15 residues. The germline gives CDR1 MDHEN, CDR2 SYDVKM. V was trimmed by 7 bases and J by 4 bases, leaving 17 bases between them.

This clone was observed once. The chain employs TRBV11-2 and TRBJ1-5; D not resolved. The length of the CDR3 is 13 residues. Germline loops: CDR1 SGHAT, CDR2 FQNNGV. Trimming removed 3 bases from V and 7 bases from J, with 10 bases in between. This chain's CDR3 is CASSLAVLQPQHF. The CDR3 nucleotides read TGTGCCAGCAGCTTGGCAGTCTTACAGCCCCAGCATTTT. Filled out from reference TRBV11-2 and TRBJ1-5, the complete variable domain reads EAGVAQSPRYKIIEKRQSVAFWCNPISGHATLYWYQQILGQGPKLLIQFQNNGVVDDSQLPKDRFSAERLKGVDSTLKIQPAKLEDSAVYLCASSLAVLQPQHFGDGTRLSIL.

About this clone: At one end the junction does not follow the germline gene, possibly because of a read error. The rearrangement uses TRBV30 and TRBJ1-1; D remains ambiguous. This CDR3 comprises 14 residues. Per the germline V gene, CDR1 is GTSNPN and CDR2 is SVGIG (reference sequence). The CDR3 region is CARRRLDAYTEAFF. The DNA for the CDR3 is TGTGCCCGGAGAAGGTTAGATGCGTACACTGAAGCTTTCTTT. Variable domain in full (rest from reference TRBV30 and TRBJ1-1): SQTIHQWPATLVQPVGSPLSLECTVEGTSNPNLYWYRQAAGRGLQLLFYSVGIGQISSEVPQNLSASRPQDRQFILSSKKLLLSDSGFYLCARRRLDAYTEAFFGQGTRLTVV.

The CDR3 nucleotides are TGTGCCAGCAGCTCTGGACTAGCGGGATGGGGCACAGATACGCAGTATTTT. Its protein is CASSSGLAGWGTDTQYF. The V and J genes are TRBV11-2 and TRBJ2-3; 12 bases agree with TRBD2. The V gene end was trimmed by 4 bases and the J gene end by 1 base; junction bases not matched to a gene: 6. CDR3 length: 17 amino acids. Germline assignment: CDR1 SGHAT and CDR2 FQNNGV. The full variable domain, rest sourced from reference TRBV11-2 and TRBJ2-3, is EAGVAQSPRYKIIEKRQSVAFWCNPISGHATLYWYQQILGQGPKLLIQFQNNGVVDDSQLPKDRFSAERLKGVDSTLKIQPAKLEDSAVYLCASSSGLAGWGTDTQYFGPGTRLTVL.

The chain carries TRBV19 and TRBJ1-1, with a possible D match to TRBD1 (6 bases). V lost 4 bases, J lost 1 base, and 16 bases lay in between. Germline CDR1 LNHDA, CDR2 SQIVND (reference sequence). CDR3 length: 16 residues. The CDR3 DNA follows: TGTGCCAGTAGTACCATTCAACAGGGAAGGAACACTGAAGCTTTCTTT. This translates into CASSTIQQGRNTEAFF.

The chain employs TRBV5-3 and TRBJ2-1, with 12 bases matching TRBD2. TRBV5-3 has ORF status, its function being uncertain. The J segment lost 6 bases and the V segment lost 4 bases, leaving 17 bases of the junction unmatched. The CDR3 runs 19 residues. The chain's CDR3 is CARSPGGESLAGGGNEQFF. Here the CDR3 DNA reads TGTGCCAGAAGCCCCGGGGGAGAATCACTAGCGGGAGGAGGCAATGAGCAGTTCTTC.

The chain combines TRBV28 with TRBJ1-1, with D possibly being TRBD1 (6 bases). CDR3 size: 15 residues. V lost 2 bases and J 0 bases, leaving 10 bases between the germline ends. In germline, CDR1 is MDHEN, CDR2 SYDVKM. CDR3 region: CASSLPGTLNTEAFF. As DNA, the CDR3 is TGTGCCAGCAGTTTACCCGGGACATTGAACACTGAAGCTTTCTTT.

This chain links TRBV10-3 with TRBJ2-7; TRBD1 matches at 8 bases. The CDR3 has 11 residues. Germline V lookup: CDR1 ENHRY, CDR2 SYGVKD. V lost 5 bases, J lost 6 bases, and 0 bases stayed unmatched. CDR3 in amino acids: CAISTGGEQYF. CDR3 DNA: TGTGCCATCAGTACAGGGGGCGAGCAGTACTTC.

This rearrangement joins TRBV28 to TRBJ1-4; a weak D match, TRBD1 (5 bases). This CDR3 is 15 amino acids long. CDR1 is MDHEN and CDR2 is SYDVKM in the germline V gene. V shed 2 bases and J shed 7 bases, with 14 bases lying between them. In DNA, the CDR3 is TGTGCCAGCAGTTTAGGAGGCCAGGGTGGTGAAAAACTGTTTTTT. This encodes CASSLGGQGGEKLFF. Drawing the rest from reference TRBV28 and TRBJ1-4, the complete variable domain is DVKVTQSSRYLVKRTGEKVFLECVQDMDHENMFWYRQDPGLGLRLIYFSYDVKMKEKGDIPEGYSVSREKKERFSLILESASTNQTSMYLCASSLGGQGGEKLFFGSGTQLSVL.

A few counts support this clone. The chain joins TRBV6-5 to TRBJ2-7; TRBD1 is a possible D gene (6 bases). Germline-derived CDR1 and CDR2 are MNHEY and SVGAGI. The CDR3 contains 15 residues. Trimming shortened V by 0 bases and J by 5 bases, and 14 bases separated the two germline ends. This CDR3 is CASSYSLQGMDEQYF. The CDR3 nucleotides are TGTGCCAGCAGTTACTCGTTACAGGGCATGGACGAGCAGTACTTC.

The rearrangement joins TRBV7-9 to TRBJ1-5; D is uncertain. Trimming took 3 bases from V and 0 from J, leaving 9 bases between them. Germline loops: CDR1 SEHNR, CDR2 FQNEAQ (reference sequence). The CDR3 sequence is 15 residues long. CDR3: CASSLTGVSNQPQHF. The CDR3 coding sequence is TGTGCCAGCAGCTTGACGGGAGTTAGCAATCAGCCCCAGCATTTT.